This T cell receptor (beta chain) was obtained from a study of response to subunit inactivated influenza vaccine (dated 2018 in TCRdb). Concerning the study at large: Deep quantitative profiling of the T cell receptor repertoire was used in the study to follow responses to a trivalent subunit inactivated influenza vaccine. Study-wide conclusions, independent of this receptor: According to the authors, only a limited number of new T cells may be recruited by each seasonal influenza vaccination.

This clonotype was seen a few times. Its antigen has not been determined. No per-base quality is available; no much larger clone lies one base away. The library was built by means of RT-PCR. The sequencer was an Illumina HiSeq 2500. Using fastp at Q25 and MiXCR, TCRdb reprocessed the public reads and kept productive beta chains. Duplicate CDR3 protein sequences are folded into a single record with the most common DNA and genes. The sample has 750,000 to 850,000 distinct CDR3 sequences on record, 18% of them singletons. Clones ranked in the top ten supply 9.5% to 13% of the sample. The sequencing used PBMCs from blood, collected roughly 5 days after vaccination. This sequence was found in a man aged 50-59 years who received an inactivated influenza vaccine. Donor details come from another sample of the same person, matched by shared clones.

The DNA sequence is TGTGCCAGCAGTTACTCGACCGATTATGGCTACACCTTC. This codes for CASSYSTDYGYTF. The rearrangement combines TRBV6-5 with TRBJ1-2, with the D gene not confidently named. V lost 0 bases and J lost 5 bases; the stretch between them is 7 bases long. From the cysteine through the phenylalanine, the CDR3 covers 13 amino acids. Only the CDR3 DNA is retained, 39 bases long and in frame from the first base. The germline V gene encodes CDR1 MNHEY and CDR2 SVGAGI.